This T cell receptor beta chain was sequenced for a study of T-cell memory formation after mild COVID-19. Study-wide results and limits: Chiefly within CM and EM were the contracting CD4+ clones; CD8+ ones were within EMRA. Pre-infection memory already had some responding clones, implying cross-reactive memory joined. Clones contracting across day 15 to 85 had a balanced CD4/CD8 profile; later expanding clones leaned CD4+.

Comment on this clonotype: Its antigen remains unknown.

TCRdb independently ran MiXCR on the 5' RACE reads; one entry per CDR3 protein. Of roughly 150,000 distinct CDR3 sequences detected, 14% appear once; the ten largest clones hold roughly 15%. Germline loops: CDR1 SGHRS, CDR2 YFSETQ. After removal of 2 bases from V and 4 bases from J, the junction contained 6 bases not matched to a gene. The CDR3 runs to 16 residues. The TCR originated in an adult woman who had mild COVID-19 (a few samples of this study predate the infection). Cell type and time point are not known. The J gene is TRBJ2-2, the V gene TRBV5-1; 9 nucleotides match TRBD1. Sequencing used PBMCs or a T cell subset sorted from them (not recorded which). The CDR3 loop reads CASSLWGQGSTGELFF. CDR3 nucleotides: TGCGCCAGCAGCTTATGGGGACAGGGAAGCACCGGGGAGCTGTTTTTT.